This T cell receptor (beta chain) is from a study of radiation and T cells in renal cell carcinoma (dated by TCRdb to 2020 to 2021). For context, the study as a whole: In total, about 50 samples, comprising 26 tumors and roughly 27 peripheral blood samples, were subjected to TCR beta sequencing. Across all 50 or so samples, several million unique CDR3 nucleotide sequences encoding 2,658,974 unique CDR3 amino acid sequences were identified. The final blood draw took place at 4 weeks after radiation, the same time as nephrectomy. The paper's findings and limits, for the study overall: Changes in the blood repertoire were not tracked past 4 weeks after treatment. Because pretreatment tumor biopsies were not available, the study could not determine whether clonotypes were already present within the tumor at baseline. Top tumor clonotypes rose in blood from baseline to 2 weeks post-radiation, then contracted by 4 weeks, suggesting transient expansion of tumor-resident clones. Effects of radiation dose or scheduling on the TCR repertoire could not be addressed with the single-armed trial design.

As to this clone: Its antigen specificity is not known. It has no much larger one-base neighbor in the sample; base qualities were not kept.

This specimen's time point label, interpreted: blood 4 weeks post-SBRT, at nephrectomy. The intended sense of this specimen's treatment or condition label: 15 Gy SBRT to primary tumor, nephrectomy 4 weeks later. The samples were obtained from a clinical trial, where primary renal cell carcinomas were treated with 15 Gy stereotactic body radiation therapy and then removed by nephrectomy 4 weeks afterward. To track tumor-enriched clonotypes, serial peripheral blood was sampled from radiation-treated patients at baseline and at 2 weeks and 4 weeks after SBRT. Every patient had renal cell carcinoma of clear cell pathology. Genomic DNA for TCR sequencing was prepared using the QIAamp DNA Blood Mini Kit (Qiagen). The analyses included just those samples that passed every quality control check. TCR beta libraries were generated from genomic DNA with the immunoSEQ kit, following the manufacturer's recommendations. For library preparation, a first multiplex PCR was performed with proprietary primers, followed by a second PCR in which unique barcodes were added, and bead cleanups were performed after each round. A positive control reaction and a negative control reaction, both provided in the kit, were run with every batch of samples. The final libraries were assessed on an Agilent 4200 TapeStation D1000 ScreenTape, pooled by volume, and quantified by qPCR. Sequencing was performed on an Illumina NextSeq500 with a MidOutput 150-cycle cartridge, and 156 Read1 and 15 Index1 cycles were run with kit custom primers. The pooled library was loaded at 0.9 to 1 pM, with an approximately 20% PhiX control spiked in. As for the original processing: Vendor-processed data were analyzed in R, with a clonotype defined as all T cells sharing the same CDR3 nucleotide sequence. In the clone abundance analyses, frequencies were normalized to the 10,000 most abundant clones in each sample. Before analysis, public T cell clones were removed, and these numbered fewer than six per sample on average. An abundance difference of at least 32-fold between compartments was the criterion for calling clonotypes tumor-enriched or baseline blood-enriched. A beta-binomial differential abundance model was applied to find clonotypes that expanded or contracted between blood time points. Tumor-blood repertoire similarity was measured with the Baroni-Urbani and Buser coefficient, and group comparisons used two-tailed Wilcoxon tests in R. TCRdb took over this immuneACCESS table, retaining in-frame rearrangements with V and J assigned. Such tables are incomplete; in checked studies, under half of the missing clones stem from an unresolved V gene, and the remainder is unexplained. V and J calls plus clone size are reproduced from that table; the DNA served to infer D and trimming. The sample records fewer than 200,000 clones, 88% of which are singletons. The ten top clones hold approximately 10% of the sample.

Taken from the germline V gene (reference sequence), the CDR1 and CDR2 loops are LNHDA and SQIVND. Cut back by 3 bases and 0 bases, the V and J ends lie 9 bases apart. The CDR3 contains 15 residues, cysteine and phenylalanine counted. Just the 45-base CDR3 DNA is kept, in frame starting at base 1. Sequenced material: blood, taken from a patient whose treatment included radiotherapy and nephrectomy. This TCR was recovered from a woman in her forties or fifties with renal cell carcinoma. The chain is encoded by TRBV19 joined to TRBJ1-3, with TRBD1 as a weak D call on 5 bases. The sequenced DNA: TGTGCCAGTAGTATGCAGGGTATCTCTGGAAACACCATATATTTT. Its product reads: CASSMQGISGNTIYF. The entire variable domain, with the stretches around the CDR3 drawn from the reference TRBV19 and TRBJ1-3 proteins, is DGGITQSPKYLFRKEGQNVTLSCEQNLNHDAMYWYRQDPGQGLRLIYYSQIVNDFQKGDIAEGYSVSREKKESFPLTVTSAQKNPTAFYLCASSMQGISGNTIYFGEGSWLTVV.